This TCR beta chain was identified in a study of OX40 agonist ivuxolimab in advanced cancers. About the study: Patients were treated with intravenous ivuxolimab, dosed at 0.01 to 10 mg/kg and infused every 2 weeks. A history of anti-PD-1, anti-PD-L1 or anti-CTLA-4 therapy was acceptable, and over 35% had some. A diagnosis of hepatocellular carcinoma, melanoma, renal cell or head and neck cancer was present in dose-escalation patients.

This clone appeared a few times. Clones were sequenced by immunoSEQ multiplex PCR, and TCRdb holds only the in-frame ones, with some missing. The sample contains 20,000 to 25,000 clones, approximately 87% of which appear only once. Germline V gene data show CDR1 as MNHGY and CDR2 as SAAAGT. The CDR3 spans 17 residues. V lost 3 bases and J lost 5; bases outside the gene matches: 11. Sample: CD4+ or CD8+ T cells sorted from blood, taken in a trial of the OX40 agonist ivuxolimab. This TCR was recovered from an adult with an advanced solid tumor such as melanoma, head and neck, liver or kidney cancer. This rearrangement joins TRBV6-8 to TRBJ1-5; TRBD1 matches at 9 bases. Written as DNA, the CDR3 is TGTGCCAGCAGTTATCTTAGGGACAGGGAGGAGGATCAGCCCCAGCATTTT. Translation: CASSYLRDREEDQPQHF.